These T cell receptor beta chains were read from a single sample in a study of blood T cell repertoires in COVID-19. Data came from immunoSEQ multiplex PCR; TCRdb stores just in-frame clones and leaves some out. The sample has roughly 280,000 clones, 80% to 90% seen once. The sequenced material came from peripheral blood. The receptors stem from a man aged 60 to 69 with acute or convalescent COVID-19. Both conserved end residues are part of each CDR3. The order of the fields is clone size, D gene, J gene, V gene, CDR3 protein, CDR3 DNA. A D gene is named only where the DNA matches it firmly. Size values are once, few and many counts, or a class for expanded clones, and some rows have none.

>.|.|TRBJ2-7|TRBV19
CASSSRDTYEQYF
TGTGCCAGTAGTTCCCGGGACACCTACGAGCAGTACTTC
>.|TRBD2|TRBJ2-1|TRBV24-1
CATSDTGTSGGNEQFF
TGTGCCACCAGTGACACCGGGACTAGCGGGGGGAATGAGCAGTTCTTC
>.|TRBD2|TRBJ2-4|TRBV7-2
CASSFVAGIKNIQYF
TGTGCCAGCAGCTTTGTAGCGGGGATCAAAAACATTCAGTACTTC
>.|.|TRBJ2-3|TRBV9
CASSVGLSGRGTDTQYF
TGTGCCAGCAGCGTAGGTCTAAGCGGGCGGGGCACAGATACGCAGTATTTT
>.|TRBD1|TRBJ1-2|TRBV27
CASRGTGRGGYTF
TGTGCCAGCAGGGGGACAGGGCGGGGTGGCTACACCTTC
>.|.|TRBJ2-3|TRBV2
CASSARGSTDTQYF
TGTGCCAGCAGTGCCCGGGGGAGCACAGATACGCAGTATTTT
>.|.|TRBJ2-7|TRBV19
CASSKTLPSSYEQYF
TGTGCCAGTAGTAAAACTCTTCCGAGCTCCTACGAGCAGTACTTC
>.|.|TRBJ2-2|TRBV2
CASSAQGGGELFF
TGTGCCAGCAGTGCGCAGGGCGGCGGGGAGCTGTTTTTT
>.|.|TRBJ1-4|TRBV5-7
CASSGGPNEKLFF
TGTGCCAGCAGCGGAGGGCCTAATGAAAAACTGTTTTTT
>.|TRBD1|TRBJ1-5|TRBV6-5
CASSYSGGRSQHF
TGTGCCAGCAGTTACTCAGGGGGCAGGTCCCAGCATTTT
>.|TRBD1|TRBJ2-1|TRBV12-3/TRBV12-4
CASSLPGGNEQFF
TGTGCCAGCAGTTTACCAGGGGGCAATGAGCAGTTCTTC
>.|TRBD2|TRBJ2-3|TRBV7-9
CASSSLAGVRDTQYF
TGTGCCAGCAGCTCACTAGCGGGAGTTCGGGATACGCAGTATTTT
>once|.|TRBJ2-7|TRBV5-6
CASSRTDSTYEQYF
TGTGCCAGCAGCAGGACAGACTCAACCTACGAGCAGTACTTC
>.|.|TRBJ2-1|TRBV29-1
CSVAGLDNEQFF
TGCAGCGTTGCCGGTCTAGACAATGAGCAGTTCTTC
>.|.|TRBJ2-7|TRBV6-5
CASSYSKARAVEQYF
TGTGCCAGCAGTTACTCGAAAGCCAGGGCTGTTGAGCAGTACTTC
>.|.|TRBJ1-1|TRBV5-4
CASSLSLGSGTEAFF
TGTGCCAGCAGCTTGTCGTTGGGCTCAGGTACTGAAGCTTTCTTT
>.|TRBD2|TRBJ2-5|TRBV5-1
CASSLVLAGDRETQYF
TGCGCCAGCAGCTTGGTCCTAGCGGGAGATCGAGAGACCCAGTACTTC
>.|TRBD2|TRBJ2-7|TRBV6-6
CASSRPGLVVDEQYF
TGTGCCAGCAGTCGACCTGGACTAGTAGTTGACGAGCAGTACTTC
>.|.|TRBJ1-5|TRBV19
CASSSSRARGQPQHF
TGTGCCAGTAGCAGTTCCCGGGCCCGAGGGCAGCCCCAGCATTTT
>.|TRBD2|TRBJ2-6|TRBV27
CASSHALAGGSGANVLTF
TGTGCCAGCAGTCACGCACTAGCGGGAGGATCCGGGGCCAACGTCCTGACTTTC
>once|TRBD2|TRBJ2-1|TRBV5-1
CASSQRGGSNNEQFF
TGCGCCAGCAGCCAGCGGGGGGGCTCGAACAATGAGCAGTTCTTC
>once|.|TRBJ1-4|TRBV5-1
CASSFAGPGTNEKLFF
TGCGCCAGCAGCTTTGCGGGCCCCGGGACTAATGAAAAACTGTTTTTT
>.|.|TRBJ1-1|TRBV11-3
CASSLGLGGVTEAFF
TGTGCCAGCAGCTTAGGACTGGGAGGGGTCACTGAAGCTTTCTTT
>.|.|TRBJ1-2|TRBV5-1
CASSFDRDYGYTF
TGCGCCAGCAGCTTCGACAGAGACTATGGCTACACCTTC
>.|TRBD2|TRBJ2-7|TRBV19
CASSIALAATATYEQYF
TGTGCCAGTAGTATAGCCCTAGCGGCCACTGCTACCTACGAGCAGTACTTC
>.|TRBD1|TRBJ2-4|TRBV2
CASSEEQGAKNIQYF
TGTGCCAGCAGTGAGGAACAGGGGGCCAAAAACATTCAGTACTTC